A single sample gave rise to the 26 T cell receptor beta chains below, sequenced in a study of tumor-infiltrating lymphocytes in localized non-small cell lung cancer. Using immunoSEQ multiplex PCR, the repertoire was profiled, and TCRdb retains in-frame clones only, with some absent. This repertoire shows 12,000 or so clones, 85% to 90% found once; its top ten account for roughly 8.9%. Sequencing input: lung tumor tissue. Receptors originate from a human donor with non-small cell lung cancer.

The chain employs TRBV18 and TRBJ2-1; maybe TRBD1 (5 bases). CDR3 length: 15 residues. CDR1 KGHSH and CDR2 LQKENI come from the germline V gene. Trimming left V 2 bases short and J 12 bases short, with 20 bases between. CDR3 nucleotides: TGTGCCAGCTCACCAGGGGCAGCCACCCAGGGCGTGCAGTTCTTC. This codes for CASSPGAATQGVQFF.

The J gene is TRBJ1-5, the V gene TRBV30; D is undetermined. Looked up from germline, CDR1 is GTSNPN and CDR2 is SVGIG (reference sequence). The CDR3 runs 13 residues. V gave up 1 base and J gave up 2 bases, with 6 bases separating them. The CDR3, as DNA: TGTGCCTGGAGTGACCAAGGCAATCAGCCCCAGCATTTT. The encoded protein is CAWSDQGNQPQHF. Variable domain in full (rest from reference TRBV30 and TRBJ1-5): SQTIHQWPATLVQPVGSPLSLECTVEGTSNPNLYWYRQAAGRGLQLLFYSVGIGQISSEVPQNLSASRPQDRQFILSSKKLLLSDSGFYLCAWSDQGNQPQHFGDGTRLSIL.

V and J are TRBV28 and TRBJ2-1; D is unresolved. Germline CDR1 is MDHEN and CDR2 is SYDVKM. Trimming left V 4 bases short and J 0 bases short, with 16 bases between. The CDR3 is 17 residues long. The CDR3 DNA sequence: TGTGCCAGCAGTTCCTCTTATGGCATAATCTCCTACAATGAGCAGTTCTTC. This translates into CASSSSYGIISYNEQFF.

This clone was seen more than once but under ten times. V gene TRBV9 combines with J gene TRBJ2-2; the D gene could be TRBD1 or TRBD2 (6 bases each). CDR1 is SGDLS and CDR2 is YYNGEE in the germline V gene. V was trimmed by 5 bases and J by 2 bases, leaving 19 bases between them. This CDR3 has 17 amino acids. Here the CDR3 DNA reads TGTGCCAGCAGGGACGAGAGCGCGGGACATAACACCGGGGAGCTGTTTTTT. The encoded protein is CASRDESAGHNTGELFF.

The chain couples TRBV15 to TRBJ1-5; D may be TRBD1 (6 bases). This CDR3 is built from 15 residues. The germline CDR1 and CDR2 sequences are LNHNV and YYDKDF (reference sequence). V was cut by 1 base and J by 1 base, with 8 bases left in between. Here the CDR3 reads CATSRGTASNQPQHF. The DNA of the CDR3 is TGTGCCACCAGCAGAGGGACAGCCAGCAATCAGCCCCAGCATTTT.

The V and J genes are TRBV2 and TRBJ1-4; perhaps TRBD1 as D (5 bases). V dropped 5 bases and J dropped 2 bases, with 12 bases sitting between them. Germline CDR1 reads SNHLY; CDR2 reads FYNNEI. This CDR3 contains 15 residues. Here the CDR3 DNA reads TGTGCCAGCAGTTTCCCAGGGAAGACTAATGAAAAACTGTTTTTT. It specifies CASSFPGKTNEKLFF.

The genes are TRBV6-6 and TRBJ2-3, with 8 positions matching TRBD1. V shed 10 bases and J 3 bases; nucleotides not matched to a gene: 9. Germline V CDR1 and CDR2: MNHNY, SVGAGI (reference sequence). This CDR3 is 14 amino acids long. The CDR3 nucleotides are TGTGCCACCAGGGGGCGGTACGTAACAGATACGCAGTATTTT. Translating gives CATRGRYVTDTQYF.

This rearrangement joins TRBV4-2 to TRBJ2-7, with unresolved D. The germline CDR1 and CDR2 sequences are LGHNA and YNFKEQ. There are 12 residues in the CDR3. The germline V and J ends were trimmed by 0 bases and 6 bases, with 6 bases remaining between them. CDR3 coding DNA: TGTGCCAGCAGCCAAGATGGTAGCGAGCAGTACTTC. Translated, it gives CASSQDGSEQYF.

J is TRBJ2-1 and V is TRBV19, with 16 bases aligning to TRBD2. CDR3 size: 18 residues. Germline V lookup: CDR1 LNHDA, CDR2 SQIVND (reference sequence). Trimming removed 2 bases from V and 9 bases from J; junction bases left unmatched: 10. The CDR3 DNA is TGTGCCAGTAGTATAAGGGGCGGGACTAGCGGGAGGGAGGGTGAGCAGTTCTTC. This encodes CASSIRGGTSGREGEQFF.

The V and J genes are TRBV28 and TRBJ1-1; no clear D. Per the germline V gene, CDR1 is MDHEN and CDR2 is SYDVKM. V lost 2 bases and J lost 1, with 20 bases in between. The CDR3 has 18 amino acids. The chain's CDR3 is CASSLETTQAGRNTEAFF. The DNA for the CDR3 is TGTGCCAGCAGTTTAGAGACAACACAAGCTGGGAGGAACACTGAAGCTTTCTTT.

The CDR3, as DNA: TGCGCCAGCAGCCAAGCTAGCGGGTCACCCCTACAAGAGACCCAGTACTTC. This gives the protein CASSQASGSPLQETQYF. The chain uses TRBV4-1 and TRBJ2-5; 8 bases line up with TRBD2. The V and J ends lost 1 base and 2 bases, in that order; junction bases with no gene match: 9. CDR3 length: 17 residues. The V gene's germline CDR1 is MGHRA and CDR2 YSYEKL.

The gene calls are TRBV10-3 and TRBJ2-5; D gene uncertain. With 0 bases removed from V and 6 bases from J, the gap between germline ends came to 11 bases. This CDR3 contains 14 residues. The germline V gene encodes CDR1 ENHRY and CDR2 SYGVKD. CDR3 amino acids: CAISESRPAQTQYF. The DNA for the CDR3 is TGTGCCATCAGTGAGTCTAGACCGGCCCAGACCCAGTACTTC.

The chain combines TRBV2 with TRBJ2-1; TRBD1 matches 10 bases. This CDR3 is built from 14 residues. Germline loops: CDR1 SNHLY, CDR2 FYNNEI. The V and J ends lost 7 bases and 5 bases, in that order; junction bases with no gene match: 5. CDR3 nucleotides: TGTGCCAGCACGAGACAGGGGGCGAACAATGAGCAGTTCTTC. Translating gives CASTRQGANNEQFF.

This sequence joins TRBV9 and TRBJ2-2; perhaps TRBD1 as D (6 bases). Germline lookup yields CDR1 SGDLS and CDR2 YYNGEE. The CDR3 loop spans 14 amino acids. V was pared by 5 bases and J by 4 bases, with 12 bases between. CDR3 in amino acids: CASSSTGSTGELFF. The CDR3 nucleotides are TGTGCCAGCAGTAGTACAGGGTCCACCGGGGAGCTGTTTTTT.

This chain links TRBV7-3 with TRBJ2-5, with a tentative D call TRBD1 (6 bases). V lost 6 bases and J lost 3, with 17 bases in between. CDR3 size: 15 residues. CDR1 and CDR2 (germline): SGHTA, FQGTGA. The CDR3 is CASSDGRGPEETQYF. The DNA of the CDR3 is TGTGCCAGCAGTGACGGCAGGGGTCCCGAAGAGACCCAGTACTTC. Looking up the rest from reference TRBV7-3 and TRBJ2-5 gives the full variable domain: GAGVSQTPSNKVTEKGKYVELRCDPISGHTALYWYRQSLGQGPEFLIYFQGTGAADDSGLPNDRFFAVRPEGSVSTLKIQRTERGDSAVYLCASSDGRGPEETQYFGPGTRLLVL.

The chain employs TRBV6-5 and TRBJ1-6; D is undetermined. The ends were cut back, 0 bases at V and 4 bases at J, with 10 bases in the middle. CDR3 length: 16 residues. Germline V gives CDR1 MNHEY, CDR2 SVGAGI. The CDR3 sequence is CASSYSGHLYNSPLHF. In DNA form, the CDR3 reads TGTGCCAGCAGTTACTCCGGGCACCTTTATAATTCACCCCTCCACTTT.

The chain recombines TRBV29-1 with TRBJ2-1, with D perhaps matching TRBD1 or TRBD2 (5 bases each). Germline V lookup: CDR1 SQVTM, CDR2 ANQGSEA. V lost 7 bases and J 4 bases, leaving 17 bases between the germline ends. The CDR3 consists of 14 residues. CDR3 amino acids: CSARYGTDYNEQFF. CDR3 sequence (DNA): TGCAGCGCCCGGTACGGGACGGATTACAATGAGCAGTTCTTC.

The chain combines TRBV5-4 with TRBJ2-1; TRBD1 matches 7 bases. Trimming at V came to 0 bases and at J to 5 bases, leaving 5 bases not matched to a gene. The CDR3 spans 15 residues. Looked up from germline, CDR1 is SGHNT and CDR2 is YYREEE (reference sequence). As DNA, the CDR3 is TGTGCCAGCAGCTTGGCAACCGGGACAGACAATGAGCAGTTCTTC. Protein: CASSLATGTDNEQFF.

The chain is built from TRBV2 and TRBJ2-7; 7 nucleotides align to TRBD2. The trim removed 4 bases at V and 5 bases at J, leaving 5 bases unmatched. CDR3 length: 13 residues. Looked up from germline, CDR1 is SNHLY and CDR2 is FYNNEI. DNA of the CDR3: TGTGCCAGCAGTGGCGGGAGTATCGACGAGCAGTACTTC. It specifies CASSGGSIDEQYF.

The chain uses TRBV6-1 and TRBJ2-3; 11 bases are shared with TRBD1. CDR1 MNHNS and CDR2 SASEGT come from the germline V gene. Trimming took 3 bases from V and 4 from J; bases not matched to a gene: 0. The CDR3 is made up of 14 amino acids. The CDR3 bases are TGTGCCAGCAGTGAGGGACAGGGGGCAGATACGCAGTATTTT. Translation gives CASSEGQGADTQYF.

To note about this clone: Germline and junction disagree at one end, which may indicate a read error. This rearrangement joins TRBV7-6 to TRBJ2-5, with TRBD1 matching over 7 bases. The V gene's germline CDR1 is SGHVS and CDR2 FNYEAQ. The CDR3 extends over 14 amino acids. The CDR3 nucleotides read TGTGCCAGCGGCTTAACAGGGGCGCCTGAGACCCAGTACTTC. It codes for CASGLTGAPETQYF.

The genes are TRBV5-4 and TRBJ2-5; D is unresolved. CDR1 and CDR2 from the germline V gene are SGHNT and YYREEE (reference sequence). CDR3 size: 15 residues. Trimming pared 1 base from V and 2 bases from J, leaving 12 bases between. CDR3 sequence: CASSLPGTLQETQYF. The CDR3 bases are TGTGCCAGCAGCTTGCCTGGAACTCTGCAAGAGACCCAGTACTTC.

The V and J genes are TRBV29-1 and TRBJ1-1; D is unclear. The CDR3 consists of 12 residues. Deletions cut 3 bases from V and 1 base from J, with 6 bases between. Germline V gene data show CDR1 as SQVTM and CDR2 as ANQGSEA. The CDR3 loop reads CSVEFTNTEAFF. CDR3 DNA sequence: TGCAGCGTTGAGTTCACGAACACTGAAGCTTTCTTT.

CDR3 sequence: CASSSRDSYEQYF. In nucleotides, the CDR3 is TGTGCCAGCAGCAGCCGGGACTCCTACGAGCAGTACTTC. The rearrangement joins TRBV7-6 to TRBJ2-7; D possibly corresponds to TRBD2 (5 bases). Germline V gene data show CDR1 as SGHVS and CDR2 as FNYEAQ. The germline V and J ends were trimmed by 5 bases and 0 bases, with 8 bases remaining between them. The CDR3 covers 13 residues. The full variable domain, in which reference TRBV7-6 and TRBJ2-7 provide the parts outside the CDR3, is GAGVSQSPRYKVTKRGQDVALRCDPISGHVSLYWYRQALGQGPEFLTYFNYEAQQDKSGLPNDRFSAERPEGSISTLTIQRTEQRDSAMYRCASSSRDSYEQYFGPGTRLTVT.

The chain has TRBV5-1 and TRBJ2-7, with D maybe TRBD2 (6 bases). Trimming stripped 3 bases from V and 2 bases from J, with 15 bases between. This CDR3 is 15 amino acids long. Germline lookup yields CDR1 SGHRS and CDR2 YFSETQ. This CDR3 is CASSSGGAPTYEQYF. CDR3 sequence (DNA): TGCGCCAGCAGCTCCGGGGGAGCCCCCACCTACGAGCAGTACTTC.

The rearrangement uses TRBV30 and TRBJ2-1; D may be TRBD2 (6 bases). The germline V and J ends were trimmed by 1 base and 1 base, with 14 bases remaining between them. There are 16 residues in the CDR3. The V gene's germline CDR1 is GTSNPN and CDR2 SVGIG (reference sequence). The DNA of the CDR3 is TGTGCCTGGAGTGCGGGCCCCGGGGGTTCCTACAATGAGCAGTTCTTC. It is translated as CAWSAGPGGSYNEQFF. The full variable domain, completed using reference TRBV30 and TRBJ2-1, is SQTIHQWPATLVQPVGSPLSLECTVEGTSNPNLYWYRQAAGRGLQLLFYSVGIGQISSEVPQNLSASRPQDRQFILSSKKLLLSDSGFYLCAWSAGPGGSYNEQFFGPGTRLTVL.